This is a list of T cell receptor beta chains from one sample in a study of cytomegalovirus exposure and HLA in healthy donors. Here immunoSEQ multiplex PCR was the method, and the copy in TCRdb shows in-frame clones only, minus some. The sample consists of approximately 240,000 clones, approximately 90% of them appearing once. Specimen: PBMCs. The receptors shown here come from a woman under 30 in good health and CMV-seronegative. The conserved cysteine and the conserved F or W are not part of the CDR3 here.

v_call: TRBV4-1; cdr3_aa: ASSRDRPSEKLF
v_call: TRBV6-6; cdr3_aa: ASRKQGETQY
v_call: TRBV10-1; cdr3_aa: ASTRGQGHEQY
v_call: TRBV10-3; cdr3_aa: AISESISGRADTGELF
v_call: TRBV19; cdr3_aa: ASSYFSGPGSSYEQY
v_call: TRBV30; cdr3_aa: AWRMTENTEAF
v_call: TRBV30; cdr3_aa: AWSVGVTGGSYGYT
v_call: TRBV6-1; cdr3_aa: ASRGTVINSPLH
v_call: TRBV6-1; cdr3_aa: ASSLSGRVHEQY
v_call: TRBV15; cdr3_aa: ATLSSGRGTYTGELF
v_call: TRBV9; cdr3_aa: ASRGRTGGTSGITYEQY
v_call: TRBV25-1; cdr3_aa: ASSTTGRTEAF
v_call: TRBV7-9; cdr3_aa: ASSLVQREGYGYT
v_call: TRBV9; cdr3_aa: ASSTGRSGNTIY
v_call: TRBV29-1; cdr3_aa: SVRTGSEVGRNTEAF
v_call: TRBV18; cdr3_aa: ASSPGLNSPLH
v_call: TRBV5-1; cdr3_aa: ASSFSLAGVNEQY
v_call: TRBV6-6; cdr3_aa: ASSFAGTGENEQF
v_call: TRBV5-1; cdr3_aa: ASRTSAITDTQY
v_call: TRBV6-6; cdr3_aa: ASRPDSNYGYT
v_call: TRBV9; cdr3_aa: ASGRGFPNSPLH
v_call: TRBV19; cdr3_aa: ASSATGLSGNTIY
v_call: TRBV28; cdr3_aa: AARHPPYEQY
v_call: TRBV27; cdr3_aa: ASSWTGGPVEQY
v_call: TRBV6-5; cdr3_aa: ASRHGGPVGYEQY
v_call: TRBV5-6; cdr3_aa: ASSLGDYHSYNEQF
v_call: TRBV7-2; cdr3_aa: ASSLVFGISGYEQY
v_call: TRBV11-3; cdr3_aa: ASSRGAGGIADTQY
v_call: TRBV4-2; cdr3_aa: ASSLEGGSGRALYEQY
v_call: TRBV2; cdr3_aa: ASKAGDNYEQY
v_call: TRBV2; cdr3_aa: ASRTDSTDTQY
v_call: TRBV27; cdr3_aa: ASSETGSYGYT
v_call: TRBV4-1; cdr3_aa: ASSQDPAGGYRGGNTIY
v_call: TRBV27; cdr3_aa: ASRRQGLANEKLF
v_call: TRBV7-7; cdr3_aa: ASSLSDRAETQY
v_call: TRBV5-6; cdr3_aa: ASSLLGGRAVIKDTQY
v_call: TRBV27; cdr3_aa: ASSLGTGGLVETQY
v_call: TRBV19; cdr3_aa: ASSTTGVLNEQF
v_call: TRBV6-1; cdr3_aa: ASSEARGISTDTQY
v_call: TRBV27; cdr3_aa: ASSLYISGRYNEQF
v_call: TRBV27; cdr3_aa: ASSSTGLNQPQH
v_call: TRBV7-6; cdr3_aa: ASSLGREYNEQF
v_call: TRBV7-9; cdr3_aa: ASTRQGLEEQY